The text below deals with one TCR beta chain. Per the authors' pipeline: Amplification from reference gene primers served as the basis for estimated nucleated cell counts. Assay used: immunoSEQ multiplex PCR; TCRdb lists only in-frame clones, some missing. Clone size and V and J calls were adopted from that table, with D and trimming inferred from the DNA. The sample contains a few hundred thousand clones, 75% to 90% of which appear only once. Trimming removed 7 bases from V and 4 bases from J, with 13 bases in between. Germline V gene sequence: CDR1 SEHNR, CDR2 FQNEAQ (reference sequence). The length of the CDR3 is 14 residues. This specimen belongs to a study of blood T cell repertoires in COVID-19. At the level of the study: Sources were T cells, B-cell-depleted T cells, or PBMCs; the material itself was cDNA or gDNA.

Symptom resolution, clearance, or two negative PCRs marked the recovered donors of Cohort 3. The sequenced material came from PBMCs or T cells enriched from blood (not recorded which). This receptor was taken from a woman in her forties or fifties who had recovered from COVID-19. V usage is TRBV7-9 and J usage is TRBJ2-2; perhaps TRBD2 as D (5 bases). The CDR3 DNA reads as TGTGCCAGCATGAGGGAATCGAGCACCGGGGAGCTGTTTTTT. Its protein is CASMRESSTGELFF.